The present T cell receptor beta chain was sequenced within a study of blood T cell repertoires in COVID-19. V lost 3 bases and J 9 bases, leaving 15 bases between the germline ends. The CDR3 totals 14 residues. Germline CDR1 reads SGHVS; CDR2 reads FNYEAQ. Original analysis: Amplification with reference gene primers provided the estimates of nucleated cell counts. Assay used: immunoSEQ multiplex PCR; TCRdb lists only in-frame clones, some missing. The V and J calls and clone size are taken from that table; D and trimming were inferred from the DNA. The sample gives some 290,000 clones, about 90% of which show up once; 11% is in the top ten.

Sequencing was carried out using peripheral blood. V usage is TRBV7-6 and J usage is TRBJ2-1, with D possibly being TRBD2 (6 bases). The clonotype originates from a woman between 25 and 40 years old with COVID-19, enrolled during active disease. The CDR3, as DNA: TGTGCCAGCAGCTTGGAGGGTGACGGTAGTGAGCAGTTCTTC. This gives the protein CASSLEGDGSEQFF.